These 30 T cell receptor beta chains originate from one sample sequenced in a study of long-term antiretroviral therapy in people with HIV. Researchers report immunoSEQ v3.0 was run at survey level. The method was immunoSEQ multiplex PCR; TCRdb's version includes in-frame clones alone and lacks a portion of them. The table has tens of thousands of clones, 80% to 90% seen once; the top ten hold roughly 5%. The sample was unsorted PBMCs, taken roughly 4.5 years after starting antiretroviral therapy. Every receptor here comes from a man between 25 and 39 years old with HIV.

The gene calls are TRBV19 and TRBJ2-3; D not certain. V lost 3 bases and J lost 7, with 17 bases in between. The germline CDR1 and CDR2 sequences are LNHDA and SQIVND (reference sequence). The length of the CDR3 is 15 residues. CDR3 bases: TGTGCCAGTAGTATTGAAGTACTGGGCAGCTATACGCAGTATTTT. Its translation is CASSIEVLGSYTQYF.

This clone was picked up one time. The rearrangement uses TRBV6-5 and TRBJ2-3, with TRBD2 matching over 8 bases. The junction had 4 bases not matched to a gene; V was cut back by 6 bases and J by 5 bases. Germline V CDR1 and CDR2: MNHEY, SVGAGI. The CDR3 length is 13 residues. CDR3 residues: CASSRTSLDTQYF. DNA for the CDR3: TGTGCCAGCAGCCGGACTAGCCTAGATACGCAGTATTTT.

The chain links TRBV14 to TRBJ2-5; D possibly uses TRBD1 or TRBD2 (5 bases each). CDR1 and CDR2 (germline): SGHDN, FVKESK. V was cut by 7 bases and J by 3 bases, with 12 bases left in between. The CDR3 extends over 13 amino acids. The CDR3 region is CASNKGREETQYF. CDR3 DNA sequence: TGTGCCAGCAACAAGGGACGAGAAGAGACCCAGTACTTC.

The rearrangement joins TRBV5-1 to TRBJ1-2, with TRBD1 identical over 11 bases. The CDR3 consists of 16 residues. Germline CDR1 SGHRS, CDR2 YFSETQ. The ends lost 6 bases at V and 1 base at J; junction bases unmatched: 8. The CDR3 DNA is TGCGCCAGCACTGAACCCGGGACAGGGGGTAACTATGGCTACACCTTC. The encoded protein is CASTEPGTGGNYGYTF.

V usage is TRBV13 and J usage is TRBJ1-2; TRBD1 aligns across 9 bases. The V gene end was trimmed by 5 bases and the J gene end by 4 bases; junction bases not matched to a gene: 5. This CDR3 has 14 residues. Germline lookup yields CDR1 PRHDT and CDR2 FYEKMQ (reference sequence). The CDR3 DNA sequence: TGTGCCAGCAGCATTGGGACAGGGAGCTATGGCTACACCTTC. It is translated as CASSIGTGSYGYTF. The variable domain in full, completed from reference TRBV13 and TRBJ1-2, reads AAGVIQSPRHLIKEKRETATLKCYPIPRHDTVYWYQQGPGQDPQFLISFYEKMQSDKGSIPDRFSAQQFSDYHSELNMSSLELGDSALYFCASSIGTGSYGYTFGSGTRLTVV.

The V call is TRBV19, the J call TRBJ2-2; TRBD1 aligns across 8 bases. This CDR3 is 15 amino acids long. Germline values: CDR1 LNHDA, CDR2 SQIVND (reference sequence). J was trimmed by 5 bases and V by 4 bases; bases with no gene match: 6. CDR3 DNA: TGTGCCAGTAGTAACCAGGGGGCGTATACCGGGGAGCTGTTTTTT. Residues: CASSNQGAYTGELFF. Variable domain in full (rest from reference TRBV19 and TRBJ2-2): DGGITQSPKYLFRKEGQNVTLSCEQNLNHDAMYWYRQDPGQGLRLIYYSQIVNDFQKGDIAEGYSVSREKKESFPLTVTSAQKNPTAFYLCASSNQGAYTGELFFGEGSRLTVL.

The CDR3 reads CASSLPGSNTGELFF. Written as DNA, the CDR3 is TGTGCCAGCAGTTTACCCGGGAGCAACACCGGGGAGCTGTTTTTT. The gene calls are TRBV27 and TRBJ2-2; maybe TRBD2 (6 bases). The ends were cut back, 2 bases at V and 2 bases at J, with 9 bases in the middle. Germline V CDR1 and CDR2: MNHEY, SMNVEV (reference sequence). CDR3 size: 15 residues.

J is TRBJ2-3 and V is TRBV5-1; no firm D call. Trimming cost V 0 bases and J 7 bases, with 9 bases left between them. The CDR3 runs to 13 residues. Germline V CDR1 and CDR2: SGHRS, YFSETQ. CDR3: CASSLEKGNTQYF. DNA for the CDR3: TGCGCCAGCAGCTTGGAAAAGGGAAATACGCAGTATTTT.

This clone was recorded once. This chain joins TRBV19 and TRBJ2-1; possibly TRBD2 for D (5 bases). V dropped 5 bases and J dropped 5 bases, with 13 bases sitting between them. This CDR3 spans 14 amino acids. Germline assignment: CDR1 LNHDA and CDR2 SQIVND (reference sequence). CDR3 DNA: TGTGCCAGTAGTCCCTCCGGGGTCCACAATGAGCAGTTCTTC. Amino acid sequence: CASSPSGVHNEQFF. Looking up the rest from reference TRBV19 and TRBJ2-1 gives the full variable domain: DGGITQSPKYLFRKEGQNVTLSCEQNLNHDAMYWYRQDPGQGLRLIYYSQIVNDFQKGDIAEGYSVSREKKESFPLTVTSAQKNPTAFYLCASSPSGVHNEQFFGPGTRLTVL.

The rearrangement joins TRBV5-1 to TRBJ2-7, with TRBD2 matching 7 bases. CDR3 length equals 14 residues. Germline CDR1 SGHRS, CDR2 YFSETQ. The trim removed 4 bases at V and 3 bases at J, leaving 7 bases unmatched. CDR3 sequence: CASSAGDGNYEQYF. The DNA for the CDR3 is TGCGCCAGCAGCGCGGGGGACGGGAACTACGAGCAGTACTTC.

V usage is TRBV2 and J usage is TRBJ1-2; unclear D gene. The CDR3 length is 13 residues. The germline V gene encodes CDR1 SNHLY and CDR2 FYNNEI. Trimming removed 6 bases at V and 8 bases at J, with 16 bases between. DNA for the CDR3: TGTGCCAGCAGAATGACTGTCATTGGGGGCTACACCTTC. Translated, it gives CASRMTVIGGYTF. The complete variable domain, with remaining parts taken from reference TRBV2 and TRBJ1-2, reads EPEVTQTPSHQVTQMGQEVILRCVPISNHLYFYWYRQILGQKVEFLVSFYNNEISEKSEIFDDQFSVERPDGSNFTLKIRSTKLEDSAMYFCASRMTVIGGYTFGSGTRLTVV.

The genes are TRBV4-3 and TRBJ1-1, with 7 nucleotides matching TRBD1. Germline CDR1 LGHNA, CDR2 YSLEER. V gave up 1 base and J gave up 3 bases; unmatched junction bases: 8. The CDR3 length is 16 residues. The CDR3 loop reads CASSQGQGRQHTEAFF. The CDR3 DNA sequence: TGCGCCAGCAGCCAAGGACAGGGCAGGCAGCACACTGAAGCTTTCTTT.

J is TRBJ1-4 and V is TRBV10-3; D is uncertain. CDR3 length equals 13 residues. From germline, CDR1 is ENHRY and CDR2 SYGVKD. Trimming took 5 bases from V and 0 from J, leaving 4 bases between them. The CDR3 loop reads CAISWATNEKLFF. The CDR3 bases are TGTGCCATCAGTTGGGCAACTAATGAAAAACTGTTTTTT.

Concerning this clone: A read error may produce the germline difference seen at one junction end. The chain carries TRBV7-7 and TRBJ2-3, with 8 positions matching TRBD1. The CDR3 covers 13 residues. The germline V gene encodes CDR1 SSHAT and CDR2 FNYEAQ (reference sequence). The CDR3 region is CASSPRGLGTQYF. CDR3 DNA sequence: TGTGCTAGCAGCCCCAGGGGGCTTGGTACGCAGTATTTT.

The J gene is TRBJ2-2, the V gene TRBV19; D call uncertain. The germline V gene has CDR1 LNHDA and CDR2 SQIVND (reference sequence). Trimming removed 2 bases from V and 0 bases from J, with 7 bases in between. The CDR3 runs 15 residues. The CDR3 region is CASSITLTNTGELFF. The CDR3, as DNA: TGTGCCAGTAGTATAACATTAACGAACACCGGGGAGCTGTTTTTT.

This chain connects TRBV6-5 to TRBJ2-2; D is perhaps TRBD2 (6 bases). V gave up 5 bases and J gave up 5 bases, with 15 bases separating them. The CDR3 length is 15 residues. Per the germline V gene, CDR1 is MNHEY and CDR2 is SVGAGI. This CDR3 reads CASSGGTPATGELFF. Written as DNA, the CDR3 is TGTGCCAGCAGTGGCGGGACTCCGGCAACCGGGGAGCTGTTTTTT.

This rearrangement joins TRBV18 to TRBJ1-2; D unresolved. This CDR3 has 13 residues. V was cut by 6 bases and J by 7 bases, with 15 bases left in between. The germline gives CDR1 KGHSH, CDR2 LQKENI. The CDR3 spells CASSPGRPGGYTF. The CDR3 DNA follows: TGTGCCAGCTCGCCCGGTCGCCCTGGTGGCTACACCTTC.

This clone was picked up one time. The V call is TRBV6-5, the J call TRBJ1-1, with D tentatively TRBD1 (6 bases). Between the trimmed V and J ends, which lost 6 bases and 3 bases, there was a span of 17 bases. From germline, CDR1 is MNHEY and CDR2 SVGAGI. This CDR3 has 15 amino acids. This CDR3 reads CASRTGVPSHTEAFF. CDR3 nucleotides: TGTGCCAGCAGGACAGGTGTCCCTTCGCACACTGAAGCTTTCTTT.

The J gene is TRBJ2-7, the V gene TRBV30; TRBD1 might be the D (5 bases). Germline CDR1 and CDR2: GTSNPN and SVGIG (reference sequence). With 0 bases removed from V and 3 bases from J, the gap between germline ends came to 6 bases. This CDR3 contains 12 residues. The CDR3 bases are TGTGCCTGGAGTGTTCAGGGCTACGAGCAGTACTTC. Translated, it gives CAWSVQGYEQYF.

This clone is a singleton in its sample. This rearrangement joins TRBV7-2 to TRBJ1-2, with no clear D. CDR3 length equals 15 residues. The germline V gene encodes CDR1 SGHTA and CDR2 FQGNSA. V lost 2 bases, J lost 5 bases, and 15 bases lay in between. For the CDR3, the DNA is TGTGCCAGCAGCTTATCGACCCCAAACAATTATGGCTACACCTTC. It yields the protein CASSLSTPNNYGYTF. The entire variable domain, with the rest obtained from reference TRBV7-2 and TRBJ1-2, is as follows: GAGVSQSPSNKVTEKGKDVELRCDPISGHTALYWYRQSLGQGLEFLIYFQGNSAPDKSGLPSDRFSAERTGGSVSTLTIQRTQQEDSAVYLCASSLSTPNNYGYTFGSGTRLTVV.

This clone was recorded only once. The chain joins TRBV5-4 to TRBJ2-1, with 10 bases identical to TRBD2. After removal of 5 bases from V and 7 bases from J, the junction contained 6 bases not matched to a gene. Germline CDR1 reads SGHNT; CDR2 reads YYREEE (reference sequence). This CDR3 is 14 amino acids long. The CDR3 here is CASSLGAGGNEQFF. Written as DNA, the CDR3 is TGTGCCAGCAGTTTAGGAGCGGGGGGGAATGAGCAGTTCTTC.

The gene calls are TRBV9 and TRBJ1-2; no clear D gene. Germline CDR1 and CDR2: SGDLS and YYNGEE. The CDR3 covers 15 residues. The germline V and J ends were trimmed by 3 bases and 4 bases, with 16 bases remaining between them. CDR3 nucleotide sequence: TGTGCCAGCAGCGGACATGACCGTTCTCTCTATGGCTACACCTTC. Protein sequence: CASSGHDRSLYGYTF. Looking up the rest from reference TRBV9 and TRBJ1-2 gives the full variable domain: DSGVTQTPKHLITATGQRVTLRCSPRSGDLSVYWYQQSLDQGLQFLIQYYNGEERAKGNILERFSAQQFPDLHSELNLSSLELGDSALYFCASSGHDRSLYGYTFGSGTRLTVV.

The genes are TRBV4-3 and TRBJ1-1; no firm D call. Germline CDR1 reads LGHNA; CDR2 reads YSLEER. This CDR3 contains 16 residues. The V and J ends lost 3 bases and 1 base respectively, with 15 bases between them. The CDR3 region has the DNA TGCGCCAGCAGCCAGGGTACCGGGAGAACGAACACTGAAGCTTTCTTT. Its translation is CASSQGTGRTNTEAFF.

CDR3 protein: CASSFGQTTDTQYF. The CDR3 region has the DNA TGTGCCAGCAGCTTCGGACAGACCACAGATACGCAGTATTTT. V gene TRBV7-6 combines with J gene TRBJ2-3; tentatively, D is TRBD1 (6 bases). Germline V gene data show CDR1 as SGHVS and CDR2 as FNYEAQ. The length of the CDR3 is 14 residues. The V end lost 3 bases, the J end lost 2 bases, and 9 bases lay between the germline ends.

V gene TRBV7-9 combines with J gene TRBJ2-7, with D possibly matching TRBD2 (6 bases). Trimming took 5 bases from V and 3 from J, leaving 14 bases between them. The CDR3 extends over 14 amino acids. CDR1 and CDR2 (germline): SEHNR, FQNEAQ (reference sequence). CDR3 coding DNA: TGTGCCAGCAGCCCACGGGAGATTATCTACGAGCAGTACTTC. Its protein is CASSPREIIYEQYF.

V is TRBV7-9 and J is TRBJ2-1; D ambiguous. V shed 3 bases and J shed 8 bases, with 14 bases lying between them. CDR1 is SEHNR and CDR2 is FQNEAQ in the germline V gene (reference sequence). The CDR3 extends over 14 amino acids. CDR3 sequence (DNA): TGTGCCAGCAGCTTTACGAGCGAGCTCCATGAGCAGTTCTTC. The encoded protein is CASSFTSELHEQFF.

The chain has TRBV5-6 and TRBJ1-2; D uncertain. Germline V gene data show CDR1 as SGHDT and CDR2 as YYEEEE. The germline V and J ends were trimmed by 0 bases and 0 bases, with 12 bases remaining between them. This CDR3 region has 16 residues. The CDR3 DNA follows: TGTGCCAGCAGCTTGGATCGGGAGGCAGCTAACTATGGCTACACCTTC. Amino acid sequence: CASSLDREAANYGYTF.

This clone was picked up a small number of times. The chain uses TRBV19 and TRBJ2-7; D may correspond to TRBD1 or TRBD2 (5 bases each). V was trimmed by 6 bases and J by 3 bases, leaving 12 bases between them. This CDR3 contains 13 residues. Per germline, CDR1 LNHDA and CDR2 SQIVND (reference sequence). As DNA, the CDR3 is TGTGCCAGTAGCAGGGACGAAGGCTACGAGCAGTACTTC. Translating it yields CASSRDEGYEQYF.

This chain connects TRBV25-1 to TRBJ1-2; tentative D call: TRBD1 (6 bases). Germline values: CDR1 MGHDK, CDR2 SYGVNS. This CDR3 spans 13 amino acids. Trimming removed 5 bases from V and 7 bases from J, with 14 bases in between. CDR3 protein: CASSPNTGSGYTF. CDR3 nucleotides: TGTGCCAGCAGTCCCAACACAGGGAGTGGCTACACCTTC.

The genes are TRBV19 and TRBJ2-2; 7 nucleotides match TRBD2. Losses at the gene ends were 3 bases for V and 4 bases for J; bases not matched to a gene: 5. Per the germline V gene, CDR1 is LNHDA and CDR2 is SQIVND (reference sequence). The CDR3 length is 15 residues. This chain's CDR3 is CASSIGGRATGELFF. The CDR3 nucleotides read TGTGCCAGTAGTATTGGCGGGAGAGCCACCGGGGAGCTGTTTTTT.